This entry lists 30 T cell receptor beta chains sequenced from one sample in a study of control samples from healthy donors and cancer patients. The method was immunoSEQ multiplex PCR; TCRdb's version includes in-frame clones alone and lacks a portion of them. The sample has 150,000 to 200,000 clones; around 94% are singletons. Specimen: blood. The receptor source for this set is a man between 25 and 39 years old in good health.

This chain joins TRBV7-8 and TRBJ2-1; 10 bases match TRBD2. The CDR3 length is 15 residues. V lost 4 bases, J lost 3 bases, and 3 bases stayed unmatched. Germline-derived CDR1 and CDR2 are SGHVS and FQNEAQ. CDR3 protein: CASSSGTSVYNEQFF. The CDR3 nucleotides read TGTGCCAGCAGCTCCGGGACTAGCGTCTACAATGAGCAGTTCTTC.

The V call is TRBV6-5, the J call TRBJ2-7, with a weak D call TRBD2 (6 bases). Germline values: CDR1 MNHEY, CDR2 SVGAGI. Trimming cost V 8 bases and J 7 bases, with 21 bases left between them. The length of the CDR3 is 14 residues. In DNA, the CDR3 is TGTGCCAGCTTAAGTGAAAGGAGGGTGGGAGAGCAGTACTTC. Translating it yields CASLSERRVGEQYF.

The chain recombines TRBV11-2 with TRBJ1-5; no definite D call. The germline gives CDR1 SGHAT, CDR2 FQNNGV. Trimming cost V 1 base and J 6 bases, with 7 bases left between them. The CDR3 has 13 amino acids. CDR3 residues: CASSLGVSQPQHF. CDR3 bases: TGTGCCAGCAGCTTAGGGGTCTCTCAGCCCCAGCATTTT. Full variable domain (rest looked up from reference TRBV11-2 and TRBJ1-5): EAGVAQSPRYKIIEKRQSVAFWCNPISGHATLYWYQQILGQGPKLLIQFQNNGVVDDSQLPKDRFSAERLKGVDSTLKIQPAKLEDSAVYLCASSLGVSQPQHFGDGTRLSIL.

Only one count was recorded for this clone. J is TRBJ2-7 and V is TRBV19; D gene uncertain. Trimming stripped 5 bases from V and 0 bases from J, with 14 bases between. The germline V gene has CDR1 LNHDA and CDR2 SQIVND (reference sequence). The CDR3 is 15 residues long. The CDR3 is CASSRGRLDSYEQYF. As DNA, the CDR3 is TGTGCCAGTAGTCGTGGCAGGTTGGACTCCTACGAGCAGTACTTC.

The CDR3 bases are TGTGCCAGCAGTTACGAACGGGTGAACACTGAAGCTTTCTTT. Translating gives CASSYERVNTEAFF. The V call is TRBV6-5, the J call TRBJ1-1; D gene uncertain. The germline V gene has CDR1 MNHEY and CDR2 SVGAGI. V lost 2 bases and J lost 0, with 7 bases in between. There are 14 residues in the CDR3.

V gene TRBV9 combines with J gene TRBJ1-1; D ambiguous. CDR1 SGDLS and CDR2 YYNGEE come from the germline V gene. The V and J ends lost 0 bases and 5 bases respectively, with 11 bases between them. This CDR3 has 14 amino acids. CDR3 loop: CASSVGLPETEAFF. The CDR3, as DNA: TGTGCCAGCAGCGTAGGACTACCCGAGACTGAAGCTTTCTTT. The whole variable domain, remainder taken from reference TRBV9 and TRBJ1-1, is DSGVTQTPKHLITATGQRVTLRCSPRSGDLSVYWYQQSLDQGLQFLIQYYNGEERAKGNILERFSAQQFPDLHSELNLSSLELGDSALYFCASSVGLPETEAFFGQGTRLTVV.

The CDR3 reads CASSREGPLGSGANVLTF. The CDR3, as DNA: TGTGCCAGCAGTCGAGAAGGACCCTTGGGGTCTGGGGCCAACGTCCTGACTTTC. This chain connects TRBV6-6 to TRBJ2-6; D call uncertain. Germline CDR1 reads MNHNY; CDR2 reads SVGAGI (reference sequence). CDR3 length: 18 amino acids. Trimming took off 5 bases at V and 1 base at J, with 18 bases between the two ends.

The chain couples TRBV7-6 to TRBJ1-3; TRBD1 matches 7 bases. Germline V lookup: CDR1 SGHVS, CDR2 FNYEAQ. J gave up 0 bases and V 2 bases, and 4 bases lay outside the gene matches. This CDR3 region has 16 residues. CDR3 DNA: TGTGCCAGCAGCTTAACGACAGGGAACTCTGGAAACACCATATATTTT. Protein sequence: CASSLTTGNSGNTIYF. The whole variable domain, filled in from reference TRBV7-6 and TRBJ1-3, reads GAGVSQSPRYKVTKRGQDVALRCDPISGHVSLYWYRQALGQGPEFLTYFNYEAQQDKSGLPNDRFSAERPEGSISTLTIQRTEQRDSAMYRCASSLTTGNSGNTIYFGEGSWLTVV.

This clone was seen a single time. The DNA of the CDR3 is TGTGCCAGCAGCCCCCTCCCGGGACAGCTAACCTACACCGGGGAGCTGTTTTTT. Amino acids: CASSPLPGQLTYTGELFF. The chain couples TRBV7-3 to TRBJ2-2; 7 positions match TRBD1. Germline lookup yields CDR1 SGHTA and CDR2 FQGTGA. After removal of 5 bases from V and 3 bases from J, the junction contained 15 bases not matched to a gene. This CDR3 region has 18 residues.

CDR3 amino acids: CASSSTSGSYTGELFF. CDR3 nucleotides: TGTGCCAGCAGCTCTACTAGCGGGTCATACACCGGGGAGCTGTTTTTT. This sequence joins TRBV5-8 and TRBJ2-2; 9 nucleotides agree with TRBD2. J was trimmed by 3 bases and V by 3 bases; bases with no gene match: 6. Per germline, CDR1 SGHTS and CDR2 YDEGEE. The CDR3 loop spans 16 amino acids.

This chain uses TRBV18 with TRBJ1-1; D not certain. Germline loops: CDR1 KGHSH, CDR2 LQKENI. V lost 4 bases, J lost 4 bases, and 10 bases lay in between. This CDR3 comprises 13 residues. CDR3 sequence (DNA): TGTGCCAGCTCACAATCGAGAGTCACTGAAGCTTTCTTT. This encodes CASSQSRVTEAFF.

This rearrangement joins TRBV29-1 to TRBJ1-1; a weak D match, TRBD1 (6 bases). In germline, CDR1 is SQVTM, CDR2 ANQGSEA. The V end was cut by 7 bases, the J end by 5 bases, with 14 bases between. This CDR3 region has 12 residues. The CDR3: CSGTSGVTEAFF. DNA of the CDR3: TGCAGCGGAACCTCAGGGGTTACTGAAGCTTTCTTT. Variable domain in full (rest from reference TRBV29-1 and TRBJ1-1): SAVISQKPSRDICQRGTSLTIQCQVDSQVTMMFWYRQQPGQSLTLIATANQGSEATYESGFVIDKFPISRPNLTFSTLTVSNMSPEDSSIYLCSGTSGVTEAFFGQGTRLTVV.

The rearrangement uses TRBV6-2 or TRBV6-3 and TRBJ1-5; possibly TRBD1 for D (5 bases). The CDR3 extends over 15 amino acids. Trimming shortened V by 3 bases and J by 1 base, and 10 bases separated the two germline ends. CDR1 MNHEY and CDR2 SVGEGT come from the germline V gene. The chain's CDR3 is CASSYGGPSNQPQHF. The CDR3 DNA is TGTGCCAGCAGTTATGGGGGACCCAGCAATCAGCCCCAGCATTTT.

This chain links TRBV28 with TRBJ1-1; 8 bases map to TRBD1. J gave up 5 bases and V 6 bases, and 14 bases lay outside the gene matches. CDR3 size: 16 residues. Looked up from germline, CDR1 is MDHEN and CDR2 is SYDVKM. The CDR3 loop reads CASRKRTGNQGTEAFF. CDR3 in DNA: TGTGCCAGCAGAAAGAGGACAGGGAACCAAGGGACTGAAGCTTTCTTT.

This chain uses TRBV4-1 with TRBJ2-2; TRBD2 might be the D (5 bases). V dropped 1 base and J dropped 6 bases, with 12 bases sitting between them. This CDR3 is built from 15 residues. CDR1 is MGHRA and CDR2 is YSYEKL in the germline V gene. CDR3 region: CASSQGRMGAGELFF. The CDR3 coding sequence is TGCGCCAGCAGCCAAGGGCGGATGGGAGCCGGGGAGCTGTTTTTT.

This chain uses TRBV7-6 with TRBJ2-5; 7 nucleotides line up with TRBD2. V lost 2 bases and J lost 1; bases outside the gene matches: 4. The germline V gene encodes CDR1 SGHVS and CDR2 FNYEAQ. The CDR3 extends over 15 amino acids. The CDR3 DNA follows: TGTGCCAGCAGCTTATTTGCGGGGGTCCAAGAGACCCAGTACTTC. Its protein product is CASSLFAGVQETQYF.

The rearrangement links TRBV27 to TRBJ1-6; TRBD1 matches 7 bases. The germline V gene has CDR1 MNHEY and CDR2 SMNVEV (reference sequence). The J segment lost 13 bases and the V segment lost 5 bases, leaving 11 bases of the junction unmatched. The CDR3 covers 14 residues. CDR3 coding DNA: TGTGCCAGCAGTCGACAGGGCTTGTTGAGGCCCCTCCACTTT. This gives the protein CASSRQGLLRPLHF.

The chain carries TRBV25-1 and TRBJ2-1; TRBD1 matches at 7 bases. Germline V gene sequence: CDR1 MGHDK, CDR2 SYGVNS. The CDR3 loop spans 13 amino acids. V was clipped by 7 bases and J by 5 bases; unmatched bases: 5. DNA for the CDR3: TGTGCCAGCACGAGGGGGCGCGACAATGAGCAGTTCTTC. It translates to CASTRGRDNEQFF. The full variable domain, in which reference TRBV25-1 and TRBJ2-1 provide the parts outside the CDR3, is EADIYQTPRYLVIGTGKKITLECSQTMGHDKMYWYQQDPGMELHLIHYSYGVNSTEKGDLSSESTVSRIRTEHFPLTLESARPSHTSQYLCASTRGRDNEQFFGPGTRLTVL.

The gene calls are TRBV5-1 and TRBJ1-2, with 7 bases fitting TRBD1. CDR1 is SGHRS, CDR2 YFSETQ, per germline. CDR3 size: 15 residues. V lost 0 bases and J lost 4; bases outside the gene matches: 6. Written as DNA, the CDR3 is TGCGCCAGCAGCTTGGAGACAGGGAAGAGCTATGGCTACACCTTC. It is translated as CASSLETGKSYGYTF.

This clone was observed a few times. The chain recombines TRBV7-2 with TRBJ1-5; D uncertain. V was cut by 1 base and J by 5 bases, with 6 bases left in between. This CDR3 has 13 amino acids. Germline-derived CDR1 and CDR2 are SGHTA and FQGNSA. The chain's CDR3 is CASSLDLDQPQHF. DNA for the CDR3: TGTGCCAGCAGCTTAGATTTGGATCAGCCCCAGCATTTT.

The sample holds one count of this clone. The chain combines TRBV4-1 with TRBJ2-5; tentative D call: TRBD2 (5 bases). CDR1 MGHRA and CDR2 YSYEKL come from the germline V gene. The V and J ends lost 4 bases and 3 bases respectively, with 12 bases between them. The CDR3 length is 14 residues. This CDR3 reads CASSPGHGKETQYF. The CDR3 coding sequence is TGCGCCAGCAGCCCCGGTCACGGGAAAGAGACCCAGTACTTC.

CDR3 nucleotide sequence: TGTGCCAGCAGCTTAGGAAGGGCGTCCTACGAGCAGTACTTC. Its translation: CASSLGRASYEQYF. This sequence joins TRBV7-8 and TRBJ2-7; D is uncertain. The CDR3 covers 14 residues. Trimming removed 1 base at V and 1 base at J, with 8 bases between. Germline values: CDR1 SGHVS, CDR2 FQNEAQ. The full variable domain, with the rest looked up from reference TRBV7-8 and TRBJ2-7, is GAGVSQSPRYKVAKRGQDVALRCDPISGHVSLFWYQQALGQGPEFLTYFQNEAQLDKSGLPSDRFFAERPEGSVSTLKIQRTQQEDSAVYLCASSLGRASYEQYFGPGTRLTVT.

V and J are TRBV5-1 and TRBJ1-2; 9 nucleotides match TRBD1. The CDR3 runs 13 residues. J lost 8 bases, V lost 2 bases, and 4 bases had no gene match. Germline lookup yields CDR1 SGHRS and CDR2 YFSETQ. Here the CDR3 DNA reads TGCGCCAGCAGCTTAGGGACAGGGCGCGGCTACACCTTC. Translated, it gives CASSLGTGRGYTF.

The CDR3 DNA is TGTGCCAGGGCTGACACGGGCCTAAGCTCCTACAATGAGCAGTTCTTC. Its protein product is CARADTGLSSYNEQFF. The chain joins TRBV5-3 to TRBJ2-1, with D uncertain. TRBV5-3 is labeled an ORF, and its function is uncertain. The CDR3 has 16 residues. The V and J ends lost 8 bases and 0 bases respectively, with 18 bases between them.

The chain couples TRBV5-1 to TRBJ2-2; TRBD2 matches at 13 bases. With 7 bases clipped from V and 0 bases from J, the junction kept 6 bases outside the gene matches. This CDR3 region has 17 residues. Germline values: CDR1 SGHRS, CDR2 YFSETQ. The DNA for the CDR3 is TGCGCCAGCCAAAGGGGACTAGCGGGAACGAACACCGGGGAGCTGTTTTTT. It codes for CASQRGLAGTNTGELFF.

The chain joins TRBV6-4 to TRBJ1-1; D is ambiguous. The CDR3 is 15 residues long. V was cut by 5 bases and J by 1 base, with 14 bases left in between. Germline V gene data show CDR1 as MRHNA and CDR2 as SNTAGT. The CDR3 spells CASSPSQGRNTEAFF. Here the CDR3 DNA reads TGTGCCAGCAGTCCCTCCCAAGGCAGGAACACTGAAGCTTTCTTT.

V is TRBV4-3 and J is TRBJ1-2, with D maybe TRBD1 (6 bases). Deletions cut 1 base from V and 0 bases from J, with 12 bases between. The CDR3 is 16 amino acids. Looked up from germline, CDR1 is LGHNA and CDR2 is YSLEER. In DNA, the CDR3 is TGCGCCAGCAGCCAAGGCGATAACAGGGCTAACTATGGCTACACCTTC. It translates to CASSQGDNRANYGYTF.

V is TRBV5-8 and J is TRBJ2-1; TRBD1 is a possible D gene (6 bases). V was trimmed by 1 base and J by 2 bases, leaving 19 bases between them. The CDR3 extends over 18 amino acids. The germline V gene encodes CDR1 SGHTS and CDR2 YDEGEE. The CDR3 sequence is CASSLYPIQGVTYNEQFF. The CDR3 coding sequence is TGTGCCAGCAGCTTGTACCCAATACAGGGAGTCACCTACAATGAGCAGTTCTTC.

A few counts support this clone. This rearrangement joins TRBV13 to TRBJ2-2; D is possibly TRBD2 (6 bases). V lost 10 bases and J lost 5, with 17 bases in between. This CDR3 spans 14 amino acids. From germline, CDR1 is PRHDT and CDR2 FYEKMQ (reference sequence). CDR3 DNA sequence: TGTGCCACCCAGAGGAGGGAGCAAACCGGGGAGCTGTTTTTT. Translated, it gives CATQRREQTGELFF.

The chain couples TRBV19 to TRBJ1-1; a possible D gene is TRBD1 (5 bases). Germline V gene lookup returns CDR1 LNHDA and CDR2 SQIVND (reference sequence). Trimming shortened V by 1 base and J by 8 bases, and 23 bases separated the two germline ends. CDR3 size: 17 residues. CDR3 in DNA: TGTGCCAGTAGTATAGGTGCTTCCCTTGGCCGGGGACTAGAAGCTTTCTTT. Translated, it gives CASSIGASLGRGLEAFF. The complete variable domain, with remaining parts taken from reference TRBV19 and TRBJ1-1, reads DGGITQSPKYLFRKEGQNVTLSCEQNLNHDAMYWYRQDPGQGLRLIYYSQIVNDFQKGDIAEGYSVSREKKESFPLTVTSAQKNPTAFYLCASSIGASLGRGLEAFFGQGTRLTVV.